This T cell receptor beta chain stems from a study of graft-versus-host responses after intestinal transplantation. Study at large: All recipients got anti-thymocyte globulin induction, then tacrolimus and steroids for roughly three years.

Assay used: immunoSEQ multiplex PCR; TCRdb lists only in-frame clones, some missing. The sample lists 20,000 to 25,000 clones, around three quarters occurring once. General study points: There were GvH clones found in recipient marrow, and some of them appeared first in ileum or blood. There was an association between peak levels of circulating GvH clones and early post-transplant HvG declines. Some patients had graft-donor T cell macrochimerism. In their allografts, the ratios of graft-versus-host to host-versus-graft T cell clones were high.

Graft tissue was processed to release intraepithelial and lamina propria lymphocytes. Points on this clone: Its target is unknown.

The CDR3 is made up of 14 amino acids. The germline V gene has CDR1 SGHDN and CDR2 FVKESK. Between the trimmed V and J ends, which lost 1 base and 4 bases, there was a span of 11 bases. The sample was ileum tissue, taken 12 days after intestinal transplant. The TCR originated in a human patient who received an intestinal transplant, so some T cells may come from the graft donor. The V call is TRBV14, the J call TRBJ2-7; TRBD1 is a possible D gene (5 bases). The CDR3 loop reads CASSQGGRAYEQYF. The CDR3 nucleotides are TGTGCCAGCAGCCAAGGTGGCAGGGCGTACGAGCAGTACTTC. The whole variable domain, filled in from reference TRBV14 and TRBJ2-7, reads EAGVTQFPSHSVIEKGQTVTLRCDPISGHDNLYWYRRVMGKEIKFLLHFVKESKQDESGMPNNRFLAERTGGTYSTLKVQPAELEDSGVYFCASSQGGRAYEQYFGPGTRLTVT.